The T cell receptor beta chain described here comes from a study of radiotherapy plus CTLA-4 blockade in lung cancer. Overall study context: Objective responses occurred in around 18% of patients; 31% had disease control. Notes on the study in general: Following radiotherapy plus ipilimumab, tumor-derived TCR clones expanded in the blood. Reports identified early blood T cell clone dynamics, with interferon-beta, as the best response predictor.

J gave up 9 bases and V 0 bases, and 5 bases lay outside the gene matches. The CDR3 covers 15 residues. Germline CDR1 MNHEY, CDR2 SMNVEV (reference sequence). Here immunoSEQ multiplex PCR was the method, and the copy in TCRdb shows in-frame clones only, minus some. The table includes tens of thousands of clones, approximately 80% detected once. Details on this clone: The antigen is unknown.

Focal radiation was given together with CTLA-4 blockade (ipilimumab) to patients with chemo-refractory metastatic non-small-cell lung cancer. The sample consisted of peripheral blood, taken from a patient treated with radiotherapy plus ipilimumab. The TCR originated in a human donor with non-small cell lung cancer whose response to radiotherapy plus ipilimumab could not be evaluated. V and J are TRBV27 and TRBJ1-6; 7 nucleotides agree with TRBD1. Written as DNA, the CDR3 is TGTGCCAGCAGTTTATCGGGACAGTGGGGTTCACCCCTCCACTTT. It yields the protein CASSLSGQWGSPLHF.